What follows are 27 T cell receptor beta chains derived from one specimen sequenced in a study of post-analysis software for immune sequencing data. Study findings and constraints: There were a few TRBV segments more frequent in patients than controls, and TRBV5-6, TRBV5-1 and TRBV20-1 were among them.

Unique molecular identifiers were present in the TCR beta cDNA libraries. TCRdb called the PCR reads again in MiXCR, with one record for every CDR3 protein. The sample consists of fewer than 700,000 distinct CDR3 sequences, about 40% of them appearing once. No cognate antigen is known for these TCRs. The sample was blood. Receptors were obtained from a girl between 5 and 17 years old with multiple sclerosis.

This clonotype was detected only a few times. The chain carries TRBV4-2 and TRBJ1-2; a possible D gene is TRBD1 (5 bases). Germline lookup yields CDR1 LGHNA and CDR2 YNFKEQ. The CDR3 runs to 16 residues. Trimming cost V 0 bases and J 7 bases, with 18 bases left between them. CDR3 DNA sequence: TGTGCCAGCAGCCAAGAAACGGACGGTCGGAGGGGTGGCTACACCTTC. Protein sequence: CASSQETDGRRGGYTF.

The chain recombines TRBV29-1 with TRBJ2-7, with TRBD2 identical over 15 bases. Trimming took 1 base from V and 2 from J; bases not matched to a gene: 6. Looked up from germline, CDR1 is SQVTM and CDR2 is ANQGSEA. This CDR3 is built from 17 residues. The CDR3 protein is CSVEVAGLAGGTYEQYF. As DNA, the CDR3 is TGCAGCGTTGAAGTGGCGGGACTAGCGGGAGGCACCTACGAGCAGTACTTC.

The CDR3 spells CASRSSGRTHNEQFF. In DNA form, the CDR3 reads TGTGCCAGCAGGAGCTCAGGCCGCACCCACAATGAGCAGTTCTTC. J is TRBJ2-1 and V is TRBV6-5, with D unclear. The CDR3 covers 15 residues. CDR1 is MNHEY, CDR2 SVGAGI, per germline. V lost 6 bases, J lost 5 bases, and 17 bases lay in between.

J is TRBJ2-7 and V is TRBV7-9, with D tentatively TRBD2 (5 bases). V lost 3 bases, J lost 3 bases, and 9 bases lay in between. The CDR3 totals 13 residues. Per germline, CDR1 SEHNR and CDR2 FQNEAQ (reference sequence). This CDR3 reads CASSLWEYYEQYF. The CDR3 DNA follows: TGTGCCAGCAGCTTGTGGGAGTACTACGAGCAGTACTTC.

Only a few counts were recorded for this clonotype. V usage is TRBV6-1 and J usage is TRBJ2-7, with D perhaps matching TRBD2 (5 bases). V lost 4 bases, J lost 3 bases, and 28 bases lay in between. The CDR3 length is 19 residues. Germline CDR1 is MNHNS and CDR2 is SASEGT. The CDR3 here is CASSGELVAGSLFVYEQYF. CDR3 coding DNA: TGTGCCAGCAGTGGGGAACTGGTCGCGGGTTCGTTGTTTGTCTACGAGCAGTACTTC.

V usage is TRBV7-9 and J usage is TRBJ1-2; D might be TRBD1 (6 bases). Trimming took 4 bases from V and 6 from J, leaving 12 bases between them. The CDR3 is made up of 13 amino acids. CDR1 and CDR2 (germline): SEHNR, FQNEAQ (reference sequence). CDR3 nucleotide sequence: TGTGCCAGCAGCTGGGGGGACAATAATGGCTACACCTTC. Amino acid sequence: CASSWGDNNGYTF. Variable domain in full (rest from reference TRBV7-9 and TRBJ1-2): DTGVSQNPRHKITKRGQNVTFRCDPISEHNRLYWYRQTLGQGPEFLTYFQNEAQLEKSRLLSDRFSAERPKGSFSTLEIQRTEQGDSAMYLCASSWGDNNGYTFGSGTRLTVV.

V is TRBV3-1 and J is TRBJ2-1, with D unresolved. Trimming cost V 2 bases and J 4 bases, with 9 bases left between them. The germline V gene has CDR1 LGHDT and CDR2 YNNKEL (reference sequence). The CDR3 totals 14 residues. The CDR3 DNA is TGTGCCAGCAGCCAAAGGGTGCCTTACAATGAGCAGTTCTTC. Its translation: CASSQRVPYNEQFF.

As for this clonotype: Relative to the germline gene, one junction end is altered; a read error may explain this. This chain connects TRBV6-6 to TRBJ1-5, with D possibly matching TRBD1 (6 bases). In germline, CDR1 is MNHNY, CDR2 SVGAGI (reference sequence). There are 16 residues in the CDR3. CDR3 nucleotides: TGTGCCAGCAGTTACCCACAGGGTGCCTTGAATCAACCCCAGCATTTT. Its protein is CASSYPQGALNQPQHF.

CDR3 protein: CASTTSQASGPYNEQYF. Written as DNA, the CDR3 is TGTGCCAGCACCACAAGCCAGGCTAGCGGGCCCTACAATGAGCAGTACTTC. The chain recombines TRBV7-4 with TRBJ2-1, with 8 bases lining up with TRBD2. With the DNA end fitting TRBJ2-7 better, the J assignment may be wrong. The CDR3 runs 17 residues. Germline CDR1 and CDR2: SGHVT and SQSDAQ.

The genes are TRBV20-1 and TRBJ2-1, with TRBD2 matching 16 bases. The CDR3 extends over 18 amino acids. With V trimmed by 4 bases and J by 4 bases, 10 bases remained unmatched. Per germline, CDR1 DFQATT and CDR2 SNEGSKA (reference sequence). CDR3 residues: CSAKGTSGRGGAYNEQFF. For the CDR3, the DNA is TGCAGTGCTAAAGGGACTAGCGGGAGGGGAGGGGCGTACAATGAGCAGTTCTTC.

The chain uses TRBV3-1 and TRBJ2-7; D is unclear. The V end lost 4 bases, the J end lost 10 bases, and 20 bases lay between the germline ends. This CDR3 contains 14 residues. Germline V lookup: CDR1 LGHDT, CDR2 YNNKEL (reference sequence). The CDR3 spells CASSPPENQEAQYF. CDR3 DNA sequence: TGTGCCAGCAGCCCCCCGGAGAACCAAGAGGCCCAGTACTTC.

V usage is TRBV27 and J usage is TRBJ2-1; 11 bases map to TRBD2. Germline-derived CDR1 and CDR2 are MNHEY and SMNVEV (reference sequence). CDR3 length: 17 residues. V shed 2 bases, J shed 10 bases, and the junction held 13 bases outside the gene matches. CDR3 amino acids: CASSLRPKLAGAQEQFF. The CDR3, as DNA: TGTGCCAGCAGTTTACGCCCCAAACTAGCGGGAGCTCAAGAGCAGTTCTTC.

The chain has TRBV12-3 or TRBV12-4 and TRBJ1-1; TRBD1 matches at 8 bases. The CDR3 covers 15 residues. V lost 5 bases to trimming and J lost 11 bases; unmatched junction nucleotides: 16. The CDR3 sequence: CASSLSAGGRTGAFF. In nucleotides, the CDR3 is TGTGCCAGCAGTCTCTCGGCAGGGGGCAGAACTGGGGCTTTCTTT.

This clonotype has just a few counts. The chain links TRBV12-3 or TRBV12-4 to TRBJ2-5, with 12 nucleotides matching TRBD2. This CDR3 region has 16 residues. V dropped 5 bases and J dropped 4; count of bases not matched to a gene: 8. CDR3 amino acids: CASSGRLAGEGETQYF. CDR3 nucleotides: TGTGCCAGCAGTGGAAGACTAGCGGGAGAGGGAGAGACCCAGTACTTC.

The V call is TRBV13, the J call TRBJ1-2, with 8 bases aligning to TRBD1. With V trimmed by 4 bases and J by 5 bases, 9 bases remained unmatched. Germline values: CDR1 PRHDT, CDR2 FYEKMQ (reference sequence). The CDR3 is 15 residues long. The CDR3 reads CASSSPADRGYGYTF. CDR3 bases: TGTGCCAGCAGCTCGCCCGCCGACAGGGGATATGGCTACACCTTC.

The chain is built from TRBV20-1 and TRBJ1-1; tentative D call: TRBD1 (5 bases). Trimming removed 0 bases at V and 2 bases at J, with 16 bases between. CDR1 is DFQATT, CDR2 SNEGSKA, per germline (reference sequence). The CDR3 runs to 16 residues. This CDR3 reads CSARDGHRGPNTEAFF. DNA of the CDR3: TGCAGTGCTAGAGATGGGCATCGGGGCCCCAACACTGAAGCTTTCTTT.

The V call is TRBV10-3, the J call TRBJ2-2; D gene ambiguous. V shed 4 bases and J shed 0 bases, with 9 bases lying between them. The germline V gene has CDR1 ENHRY and CDR2 SYGVKD. The CDR3 loop spans 15 amino acids. The CDR3 is CAISGGQSNTGELFF. DNA for the CDR3: TGTGCCATCAGTGGTGGGCAGTCGAACACCGGGGAGCTGTTTTTT.

The V gene is TRBV20-1, the J gene TRBJ2-7, with 10 nucleotides matching TRBD2. The CDR3 sequence is 13 residues long. Germline CDR1 reads DFQATT; CDR2 reads SNEGSKA (reference sequence). V dropped 6 bases and J dropped 3; count of bases not matched to a gene: 5. CDR3 amino acids: CSAVAGGLYEQYF. CDR3 coding DNA: TGCAGTGCGGTAGCGGGGGGCCTCTACGAGCAGTACTTC.

This clonotype was recorded a few times. The chain recombines TRBV9 with TRBJ2-5; D ambiguous. Matching the DNA end better, TRBJ2-7 makes the J call doubtful. The germline V gene has CDR1 SGDLS and CDR2 YYNGEE. This CDR3 has 14 residues. The CDR3 reads CASSVGVESYEQYF. Written as DNA, the CDR3 is TGTGCCAGCAGCGTAGGAGTAGAGTCCTACGAGCAGTACTTC.

This clonotype has just a few counts. The chain carries TRBV12-3 or TRBV12-4 and TRBJ2-7; D is perhaps TRBD1 (6 bases). The CDR3 runs 14 residues. V lost 6 bases to trimming and J lost 2 bases, with 14 bases between them. This chain's CDR3 is CASSPRDTAYEQYF. CDR3 coding DNA: TGTGCCAGCAGCCCAAGGGACACCGCCTACGAGCAGTACTTC.

This sequence joins TRBV28 and TRBJ2-7; D perhaps matches TRBD2 (6 bases). Germline values: CDR1 MDHEN, CDR2 SYDVKM. The CDR3 is 16 residues long. V was cut by 3 bases and J by 2 bases, with 17 bases left in between. CDR3 amino acids: CASSFSGGTAAYEQYF. Written as DNA, the CDR3 is TGTGCCAGCAGTTTCAGTGGGGGGACCGCGGCCTACGAGCAGTACTTC.

The V and J genes are TRBV30 and TRBJ2-1; 7 bases line up with TRBD1. Per germline, CDR1 GTSNPN and CDR2 SVGIG (reference sequence). This CDR3 comprises 15 residues. Losses at the gene ends were 4 bases for V and 0 bases for J; bases not matched to a gene: 6. CDR3 sequence reads: CAWKHRGVSYNEQFF. The CDR3 bases are TGTGCCTGGAAACACAGGGGAGTCTCCTACAATGAGCAGTTCTTC.

This clonotype was found a few times. Relative to the germline gene, one junction end is altered; a read error may explain this. V is TRBV5-1 and J is TRBJ2-3; 8 bases line up with TRBD2. Per the germline V gene, CDR1 is SGHRS and CDR2 is YFSETQ. This CDR3 spans 16 amino acids. The CDR3 sequence is CASSFALAGSTDTQYF. Written as DNA, the CDR3 is TGCGCTAGCAGCTTCGCCCTAGCGGGCAGCACAGATACGCAGTATTTT.

The DNA for the CDR3 is TGCGCCAGCCGGGACTTCCAGAGAGGGGCTGAAGCTTTCTTT. Translating it yields CASRDFQRGAEAFF. The V call is TRBV5-1, the J call TRBJ1-1; TRBD1 might be the D (5 bases). V was trimmed by 7 bases and J by 6 bases, leaving 19 bases between them. Germline values: CDR1 SGHRS, CDR2 YFSETQ. The CDR3 contains 14 residues.

V usage is TRBV20-1 and J usage is TRBJ2-7; D is unresolved. The J call may be faulty, since TRBJ2-5 better matches the DNA end. The CDR3 length is 13 residues. The germline gives CDR1 DFQATT, CDR2 SNEGSKA (reference sequence). In DNA, the CDR3 is TGCAGTGCTAGAGGTCGCAGGCAAGAGACCCAGTACTTC. This encodes CSARGRRQETQYF.

The J gene is TRBJ1-2, the V gene TRBV12-3 or TRBV12-4; 12 bases are shared with TRBD1. The trim removed 6 bases at V and 3 bases at J, leaving 11 bases unmatched. The CDR3 extends over 17 amino acids. Here the CDR3 reads CASSSGTGGIWHYGYTF. Here the CDR3 DNA reads TGTGCCAGCAGCTCCGGGACAGGGGGCATCTGGCACTATGGCTACACCTTC.

This chain connects TRBV10-2 to TRBJ2-7, with 16 nucleotides matching TRBD2. The ends lost 6 bases at V and 3 bases at J; junction bases unmatched: 5. The germline gives CDR1 WSHSY, CDR2 SAAADI. The CDR3 contains 16 residues. CDR3 residues: CASSYGTSGRVYEQYF. The CDR3 DNA reads as TGCGCCAGCAGCTACGGGACTAGCGGGAGGGTCTACGAGCAGTACTTC.